This T cell receptor beta chain is drawn from a study of blood T cell repertoires in COVID-19. Across the whole study: Collection of acute and convalescent COVID-19 samples took place in the United States, Italy and Spain. T cells, B-cell-depleted T cells, or PBMCs supplied cDNA or gDNA.

This CDR3 region has 14 residues. Trimming cost V 4 bases and J 6 bases; bases outside gene matches: 7. Germline V gives CDR1 SGHNT, CDR2 YYREEE (reference sequence). In the original analysis: Amplification with reference gene primers provided the estimates of nucleated cell counts. TCRdb's copy holds only in-frame clones and misses some; the assay was immunoSEQ multiplex PCR. V, J and clone size were drawn from that table, and D and trimming were deduced from the DNA. This table holds about 170,000 clones, 74% found once. The TCR originated in a woman of 80 years or more with acute or convalescent COVID-19. The chain uses TRBV5-4 and TRBJ1-2; 9 nucleotides agree with TRBD1. Sequenced sample: peripheral blood. The CDR3 region is CASSVTGGRDGYTF. The CDR3 DNA is TGTGCCAGCAGCGTCACAGGGGGCAGAGATGGCTACACCTTC.